The subject of this entry is one T cell receptor beta chain. Coverage ceases 3 residues before the CDR3 finishes, and the germline J gene fills in the end. The sample originates from a study of T cells in women clearing cervical HPV infection. Study summary: No precancer developed; the control's incident HPV16 infection cleared within 12 months. HLA type stays a possible confounder, typing being limited.

Measured with immunoSEQ multiplex PCR; TCRdb has only the in-frame clones, and not every one. The sample includes about 37,000 clones. V lost 0 bases to trimming and J lost 1 base, with 21 bases between them. This CDR3 is built from 19 residues. The germline gives CDR1 SGHTA, CDR2 FQGTGA. Prevalent HPV16 infections were excluded; only incident single HPV16 infections included. The rearrangement uses TRBV7-3 and TRBJ2-5, with D possibly being TRBD2 (7 bases). The sequence derives from a woman between 18 and 69 years old with a cervical HPV16 infection that either progressed to CIN3+ or cleared (not recorded which). The sample comprised blood buffy coat. The DNA read from the CDR3 is TGTGCCAGCAGCTTAACGGGGGCGGGAGTTGTGGGAGCCCAAGAGACC. Residues: CASSLTGAGVVGAQET. The full CDR3 is CASSLTGAGVVGAQETQYF.